This TCR beta chain comes out of a study of T-cell reconstitution after alpha-beta-depleted transplantation in children (dated by TCRdb to 2016 to 2018). For the study in its entirety: Using TCR repertoire profiling, the study quantitatively followed how T-cell immune reconstitution unfolded in children after TCRalphabeta/CD19-depleted allogeneic hematopoietic cell transplantation.

V and J lose 0 bases and 1 base, and a span of 11 bases separates them. Per the germline V gene, MNHEY is the CDR1 and SVGEGT is the CDR2. The CDR3 measures 16 amino acids from cysteine to phenylalanine. Left in the record is the CDR3 DNA by itself, 48 bases read in frame from the first base. As to this clonotype: Its target antigen remains unknown. No quality values exist for individual bases; no much larger clone is one base distant.

Libraries were prepared through PCR. TCRdb records Illumina HiSeq 2500 as the sequencer. To normalize quantification of the TCRbeta repertoire, the TCR libraries were built with molecular barcoding that relied on unique molecular identifiers. TCRdb cleaned the public reads at Q25 with fastp, built clones with MiXCR and kept in-frame beta chains. Rows matching on CDR3 protein sequence are summarized as one entry with the most common DNA and genes. The sample table records hundreds of thousands of distinct CDR3 sequences; about 18% of these occur just once. The biggest ten clones account for approximately 3% of the sample.

The sequenced sample was PBMCs from the stem cell graft donor, obtained from the stem cell graft. The chain joins TRBV6-2 or TRBV6-3 to TRBJ2-3, with the D gene not confidently named. This TCR derives from a human donor who donated a stem cell graft to a child with acute lymphoblastic leukemia. The CDR3 corresponds to CASSYSFGRRTDTQYF. Read as DNA, the sequence is TGTGCCAGCAGTTACTCGTTTGGGCGGCGCACAGATACGCAGTATTTT.